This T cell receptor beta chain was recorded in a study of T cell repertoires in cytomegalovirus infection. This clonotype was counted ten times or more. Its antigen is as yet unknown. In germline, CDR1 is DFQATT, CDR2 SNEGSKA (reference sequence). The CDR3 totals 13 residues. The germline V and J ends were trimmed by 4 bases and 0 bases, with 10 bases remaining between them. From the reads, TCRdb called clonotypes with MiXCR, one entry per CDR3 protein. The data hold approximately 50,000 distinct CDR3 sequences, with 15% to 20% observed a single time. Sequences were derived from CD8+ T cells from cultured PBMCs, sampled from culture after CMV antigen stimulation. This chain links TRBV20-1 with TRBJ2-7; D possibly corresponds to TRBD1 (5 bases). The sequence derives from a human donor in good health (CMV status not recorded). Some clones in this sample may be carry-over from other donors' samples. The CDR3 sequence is CSAKTVSSYEQYF. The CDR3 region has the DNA TGCAGTGCTAAGACAGTGAGCTCCTACGAGCAGTACTTC.